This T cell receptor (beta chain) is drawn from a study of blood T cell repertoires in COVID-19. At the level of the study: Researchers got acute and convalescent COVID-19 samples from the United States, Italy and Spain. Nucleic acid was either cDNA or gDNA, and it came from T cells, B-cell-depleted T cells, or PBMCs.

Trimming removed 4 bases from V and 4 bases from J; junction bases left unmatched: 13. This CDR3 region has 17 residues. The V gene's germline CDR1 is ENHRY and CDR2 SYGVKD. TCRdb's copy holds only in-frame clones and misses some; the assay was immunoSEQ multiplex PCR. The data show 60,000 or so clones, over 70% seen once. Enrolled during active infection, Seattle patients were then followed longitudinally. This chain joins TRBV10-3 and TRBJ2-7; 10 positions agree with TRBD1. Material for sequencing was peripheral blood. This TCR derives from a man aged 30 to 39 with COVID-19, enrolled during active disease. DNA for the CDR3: TGTGCCATCAGTGTTCCCGAATCGGGACAGGGGAGGTACGAGCAGTACTTC. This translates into CAISVPESGQGRYEQYF.